This TCR beta chain was found in a study of cytomegalovirus exposure and HLA in healthy donors. V gave up 5 bases and J gave up 0 bases; unmatched junction bases: 14. The CDR3 has 19 residues. From germline, CDR1 is SGHVS and CDR2 FNYEAQ. Libraries were prepared by immunoSEQ multiplex PCR; TCRdb keeps only in-frame clonotypes and omits some of them. The sample gives more than 110,000 clones, 85% to 95% of which show up once; about 1.7% is in the top ten. About this clone: Its matching antigen is unknown.

Regarding the study as a whole: The tendency of first-cohort TCR clusters to co-occur in the 130 or so validation repertoires was identified by a subsequent analysis.

This clonotype was sampled from a man aged 18 to 30 in good health and CMV-seropositive. V and J are TRBV7-6 and TRBJ2-2; TRBD2 matches 8 bases. Source material: PBMCs. The CDR3 coding sequence is TGTGCCAGCAGCCCGCGCGGCGGGGGGAAGACCGCGAACACCGGGGAGCTGTTTTTT. Amino acids: CASSPRGGGKTANTGELFF.